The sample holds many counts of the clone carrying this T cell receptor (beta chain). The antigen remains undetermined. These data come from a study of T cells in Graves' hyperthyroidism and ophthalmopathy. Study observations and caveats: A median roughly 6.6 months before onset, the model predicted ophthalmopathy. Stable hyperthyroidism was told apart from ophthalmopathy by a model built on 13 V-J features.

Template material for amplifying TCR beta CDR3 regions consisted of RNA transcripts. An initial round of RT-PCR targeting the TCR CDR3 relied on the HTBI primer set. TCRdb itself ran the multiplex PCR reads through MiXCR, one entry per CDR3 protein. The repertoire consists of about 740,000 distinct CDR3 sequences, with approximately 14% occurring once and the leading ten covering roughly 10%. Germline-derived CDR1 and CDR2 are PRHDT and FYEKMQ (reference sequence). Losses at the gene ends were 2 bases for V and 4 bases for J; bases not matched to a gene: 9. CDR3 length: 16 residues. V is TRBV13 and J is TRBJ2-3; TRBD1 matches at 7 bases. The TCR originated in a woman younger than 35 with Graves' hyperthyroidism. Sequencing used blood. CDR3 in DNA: TGTGCCAGCAGCTTATTGCCGGGACAGCACCCAGATACGCAGTATTTT. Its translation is CASSLLPGQHPDTQYF.